This T cell receptor (beta chain) was profiled in a study of blood T cell repertoires in COVID-19. The method was immunoSEQ multiplex PCR; TCRdb's version includes in-frame clones alone and lacks a portion of them. The sample includes 230,000 or so clones, roughly 88% of them seen just once. Input material: PBMCs or T cells enriched from blood (not recorded which). The source of this sequence is a woman in her 40s with acute COVID-19.

CDR3 in DNA: TGTGCCAGCAGCTCGACAGACTCCTATAATTCACCCCTCCACTTT. Amino acids: CASSSTDSYNSPLHF. The chain employs TRBV5-5 and TRBJ1-6; a possible D gene is TRBD1 (5 bases). In germline, CDR1 is SGHKS, CDR2 YYEKEE (reference sequence). V lost 3 bases to trimming and J lost 0 bases, with 7 bases between them. CDR3 size: 15 residues.